This passage covers 30 T cell receptor beta chains from one sample sequenced in a study of blood T cells in healthy people across ages. Primed by a sample-barcoded 5' primer and a J-beta primer mix, a second PCR proceeded for about 6 to 12 cycles. TCRdb called the 5' RACE reads again in MiXCR, with one record for every CDR3 protein. The table lists fewer than 1,000,000 distinct CDR3 sequences, about 42% of them singletons. The source material was blood. Every receptor here comes from a man aged 60 to 69 in good health.

In this sample, this clonotype turned up a few times. The gene calls are TRBV7-9 and TRBJ2-7; weak D call: TRBD2 (7 bases). CDR3 length: 15 residues. The V end was cut by 5 bases, the J end by 6 bases, with 20 bases between. The V gene's germline CDR1 is SEHNR and CDR2 FQNEAQ (reference sequence). The CDR3, as DNA: TGTGCCAGCAGCCCTCGGGGGGCTAACACCCTCGAGCAGTACTTC. This translates into CASSPRGANTLEQYF.

This clonotype turned up a few times. The chain joins TRBV6-1 to TRBJ2-7; 7 bases line up with TRBD1. Trimming cost V 7 bases and J 0 bases; bases outside gene matches: 6. This CDR3 has 14 amino acids. Germline V gene data show CDR1 as MNHNS and CDR2 as SASEGT. The CDR3 DNA sequence: TGTGCCAGCATGAACCGGGACAGCTCCTACGAGCAGTACTTC. Encoded protein: CASMNRDSSYEQYF.

This chain links TRBV13 with TRBJ2-1; weak D call: TRBD1 (6 bases). V was trimmed by 0 bases and J by 4 bases, leaving 10 bases between them. Germline CDR1 reads PRHDT; CDR2 reads FYEKMQ (reference sequence). The CDR3 has 15 amino acids. Here the CDR3 DNA reads TGTGCCAGCAGCTTAGGCCTGCAGGGGTACAATGAGCAGTTCTTC. This translates into CASSLGLQGYNEQFF.

This sequence joins TRBV25-1 and TRBJ2-3; the D gene is possibly TRBD2 (5 bases). The CDR3 totals 14 residues. Germline assignment: CDR1 MGHDK and CDR2 SYGVNS. V lost 1 base, J lost 5 bases, and 10 bases lay in between. CDR3 bases: TGTGCCAGCAGTGAATTGGGAGTACGAGATACGCAGTATTTT. Translating gives CASSELGVRDTQYF. The entire variable domain, with the rest obtained from reference TRBV25-1 and TRBJ2-3, is as follows: EADIYQTPRYLVIGTGKKITLECSQTMGHDKMYWYQQDPGMELHLIHYSYGVNSTEKGDLSSESTVSRIRTEHFPLTLESARPSHTSQYLCASSELGVRDTQYFGPGTRLTVL.

This clonotype came up once. This chain links TRBV20-1 with TRBJ2-7; possibly TRBD2 for D (5 bases). CDR1 is DFQATT, CDR2 SNEGSKA, per germline (reference sequence). Trimming left V 0 bases short and J 7 bases short, with 16 bases between. This CDR3 is 14 amino acids long. The CDR3 protein is CSARDRLGSGEQYF. CDR3 coding DNA: TGCAGTGCTAGAGATAGGTTGGGGTCGGGGGAGCAGTACTTC.

The V and J genes are TRBV7-2 and TRBJ2-1; 9 bases are a match to TRBD2. J lost 0 bases, V lost 5 bases, and 11 bases had no gene match. The germline V gene encodes CDR1 SGHTA and CDR2 FQGNSA. The CDR3 runs to 18 residues. The CDR3 nucleotides are TGTGCCAGCAGCACTAGTGGATCGCGGGGGGGCTCCTACAATGAGCAGTTCTTC. It codes for CASSTSGSRGGSYNEQFF.

The gene calls are TRBV10-1 and TRBJ1-4; weak D call: TRBD1 (5 bases). The CDR3 runs 13 residues. Germline assignment: CDR1 WNHNN and CDR2 SYGVQD (reference sequence). The V end was cut by 9 bases, the J end by 2 bases, with 10 bases between. The CDR3 loop reads CARADSTNEKLFF. The CDR3 DNA reads as TGCGCCAGAGCTGACAGCACTAATGAAAAACTGTTTTTT.

The V gene is TRBV12-3 or TRBV12-4, the J gene TRBJ1-5; TRBD1 aligns across 7 bases. V was pared by 6 bases and J by 4 bases, with 6 bases of the junction left unmatched. This CDR3 is 14 amino acids long. In DNA, the CDR3 is TGTGCCAGCAGGGGGACAGCAGCTAATCAGCCCCAGCATTTT. It codes for CASRGTAANQPQHF.

This clonotype was seen only a few times. This chain joins TRBV7-2 and TRBJ2-5, with 8 bases aligning to TRBD2. This CDR3 comprises 16 residues. With 0 bases clipped from V and 5 bases from J, the junction kept 8 bases outside the gene matches. Germline V CDR1 and CDR2: SGHTA, FQGNSA. The CDR3 is CASSLAGGGPVETQYF. As DNA, the CDR3 is TGTGCCAGCAGCTTAGCCGGCGGGGGGCCTGTGGAGACCCAGTACTTC. Full variable domain (rest looked up from reference TRBV7-2 and TRBJ2-5): GAGVSQSPSNKVTEKGKDVELRCDPISGHTALYWYRQSLGQGLEFLIYFQGNSAPDKSGLPSDRFSAERTGGSVSTLTIQRTQQEDSAVYLCASSLAGGGPVETQYFGPGTRLLVL.

This rearrangement joins TRBV20-1 to TRBJ1-2; no clear D gene. CDR1 is DFQATT and CDR2 is SNEGSKA in the germline V gene (reference sequence). The CDR3 length is 13 residues. V shed 6 bases and J shed 0 bases, with 11 bases lying between them. The CDR3 nucleotides read TGCAGTGCCCCTGACCGGTCTAACTATGGCTACACCTTC. Translated: CSAPDRSNYGYTF.

This clonotype was detected a few times. The CDR3 reads CASYIGWVRYGYTF. In DNA, the CDR3 is TGTGCCAGCTATATAGGGTGGGTCCGCTATGGCTACACCTTC. The chain is built from TRBV6-5 and TRBJ1-2; D is unclear. The CDR3 totals 14 residues. V was cut by 8 bases and J by 4 bases, with 17 bases left in between. From germline, CDR1 is MNHEY and CDR2 SVGAGI.

This chain joins TRBV6-5 and TRBJ2-6, with unresolved D. Deletions cut 0 bases from V and 2 bases from J, with 8 bases between. Germline V gene sequence: CDR1 MNHEY, CDR2 SVGAGI. This CDR3 is 16 amino acids long. The CDR3 loop reads CASSYSPTAGANVLTF. The DNA of the CDR3 is TGTGCCAGCAGTTACTCGCCGACGGCTGGGGCCAACGTCCTGACTTTC.

To note about this clonotype: A much larger clone sits a single nucleotide away, making a read error possible. The gene calls are TRBV7-2 and TRBJ2-1; 9 positions agree with TRBD2. Germline V CDR1 and CDR2: SGHTA, FQGNSA. Trimming removed 1 base from V and 10 bases from J; junction bases left unmatched: 11. This CDR3 comprises 16 residues. CDR3 residues: CASSLGPRGGAYEQFF. DNA of the CDR3: TGTGCCAGCAGCTTAGGCCCGCGGGGGGGAGCCTACGAGCAGTTCTTC.

This clonotype was recorded a few times. The chain combines TRBV2 with TRBJ2-7; maybe TRBD2 (6 bases). The V end lost 8 bases, the J end lost 0 bases, and 14 bases lay between the germline ends. This CDR3 is built from 14 residues. Germline-derived CDR1 and CDR2 are SNHLY and FYNNEI. The CDR3 nucleotides are TGTGCCAGCGCCTGGAGGGTGAGCTCCTACGAGCAGTACTTC. Its protein product is CASAWRVSSYEQYF. Complete variable domain (other parts from reference TRBV2 and TRBJ2-7): EPEVTQTPSHQVTQMGQEVILRCVPISNHLYFYWYRQILGQKVEFLVSFYNNEISEKSEIFDDQFSVERPDGSNFTLKIRSTKLEDSAMYFCASAWRVSSYEQYFGPGTRLTVT.

This clonotype was seen only a few times. As DNA, the CDR3 is TGTGCCAGCAGCCCTACTTCAACAGGGATAGGAGCTTTCTTT. It codes for CASSPTSTGIGAFF. This rearrangement joins TRBV12-3 or TRBV12-4 to TRBJ1-1; TRBD1 is a possible D gene (6 bases). The CDR3 sequence is 14 residues long. V shed 6 bases and J shed 10 bases, with 21 bases lying between them.

V usage is TRBV4-2 and J usage is TRBJ2-1; TRBD2 matches at 11 bases. The CDR3 totals 18 residues. Germline assignment: CDR1 LGHNA and CDR2 YNFKEQ. J lost 6 bases, V lost 1 base, and 11 bases had no gene match. In DNA, the CDR3 is TGTGCCAGCAGCCAAGCGTTTAAACTAGCGGGGGATTCCAATGAGCAGTTCTTC. This gives the protein CASSQAFKLAGDSNEQFF.

J is TRBJ1-2 and V is TRBV20-1; the match to TRBD1 covers 8 bases. CDR1 DFQATT and CDR2 SNEGSKA come from the germline V gene (reference sequence). The length of the CDR3 is 18 residues. Germline trimming cut 5 bases from V and 0 bases from J; bases unmatched to any gene: 17. The CDR3 bases are TGCAGTGCTCCGCCGACCGGGACAGGCATTTCAGCTAACTATGGCTACACCTTC. Protein: CSAPPTGTGISANYGYTF.

This clonotype has only a few counts. V is TRBV9 and J is TRBJ2-6; weak D call: TRBD2 (6 bases). Germline V gene data show CDR1 as SGDLS and CDR2 as YYNGEE. Trimming left V 7 bases short and J 0 bases short, with 11 bases between. The CDR3 covers 15 residues. CDR3: CASRAGSSGANVLTF. In DNA, the CDR3 is TGTGCCAGCCGGGCGGGATCCTCTGGGGCCAACGTCCTGACTTTC.

The chain combines TRBV12-3 or TRBV12-4 with TRBJ1-1; weak D call: TRBD1 (5 bases). V was clipped by 6 bases and J by 5 bases, with 10 bases between them. The CDR3 is made up of 12 amino acids. The CDR3 sequence: CASSLRETEAFF. CDR3 coding DNA: TGTGCCAGCAGCCTCAGGGAGACTGAAGCTTTCTTT.

The chain links TRBV6-5 to TRBJ1-1; D remains ambiguous. Per germline, CDR1 MNHEY and CDR2 SVGAGI. The CDR3 covers 15 residues. V was clipped by 2 bases and J by 5 bases, with 15 bases between them. CDR3 region: CASSYDNRVRTEAFF. As DNA, the CDR3 is TGTGCCAGCAGTTACGATAATAGGGTACGAACTGAAGCTTTCTTT.

This clonotype was found once. This may be a read error: a much more frequent sequence differs by one nucleotide. This chain uses TRBV20-1 with TRBJ2-5; 7 bases match TRBD1. Losses at the gene ends were 6 bases for V and 10 bases for J; bases not matched to a gene: 17. Germline V CDR1 and CDR2: DFQATT, SNEGSKA (reference sequence). The CDR3 runs 14 residues. CDR3 DNA sequence: TGCAGTGCCCCAACCCAGGGGGTCGGGTTGGACCAGTACTTC. This gives the protein CSAPTQGVGLDQYF.

V usage is TRBV28 and J usage is TRBJ2-7; 11 nucleotides match TRBD2. Trimming at V came to 5 bases and at J to 2 bases, leaving 8 bases not matched to a gene. The CDR3 contains 16 residues. From germline, CDR1 is MDHEN and CDR2 SYDVKM. The CDR3 sequence is CASSTLGLAVPYEQYF. The CDR3 DNA reads TGTGCCAGCAGTACCCTGGGACTAGCGGTGCCCTACGAGCAGTACTTC.

The chain links TRBV14 to TRBJ1-1; 9 nucleotides agree with TRBD1. The length of the CDR3 is 15 residues. J was trimmed by 5 bases and V by 4 bases; bases with no gene match: 8. The germline gives CDR1 SGHDN, CDR2 FVKESK. This CDR3 reads CASSPGDRGWTEAFF. For the CDR3, the DNA is TGTGCCAGCAGCCCTGGCGACAGGGGGTGGACTGAAGCTTTCTTT.

The V call is TRBV18, the J call TRBJ2-1; D perhaps matches TRBD2 (6 bases). CDR3 length: 15 residues. Germline V lookup: CDR1 KGHSH, CDR2 LQKENI. Between the trimmed V and J ends, which lost 3 bases and 1 base, there was a span of 10 bases. The CDR3, as DNA: TGTGCCAGCTCACCCAGGGAGGAGTCCTACAATGAGCAGTTCTTC. Amino acid sequence: CASSPREESYNEQFF.

This rearrangement joins TRBV5-1 to TRBJ1-2, with D possibly TRBD1 on 5 matching bases. The CDR3 is 16 residues long. V was cut by 1 base and J by 4 bases, with 17 bases left in between. Germline V gives CDR1 SGHRS, CDR2 YFSETQ. The DNA for the CDR3 is TGCGCCAGCAGCTTGTCGTCCCCGACAGCCACCTATGGCTACACCTTC. Translation gives CASSLSSPTATYGYTF. Complete variable domain (other parts from reference TRBV5-1 and TRBJ1-2): KAGVTQTPRYLIKTRGQQVTLSCSPISGHRSVSWYQQTPGQGLQFLFEYFSETQRNKGNFPGRFSGRQFSNSRSEMNVSTLELGDSALYLCASSLSSPTATYGYTFGSGTRLTVV.

The chain recombines TRBV20-1 with TRBJ2-7, with 9 positions matching TRBD1. The V gene's germline CDR1 is DFQATT and CDR2 SNEGSKA (reference sequence). The CDR3 loop spans 13 amino acids. Trimming took 3 bases from V and 6 from J; bases not matched to a gene: 6. The CDR3 sequence: CSASGQGPVEQYF. The CDR3 DNA reads as TGCAGTGCTAGCGGACAGGGGCCCGTCGAGCAGTACTTC.

This clonotype was counted ten times or more. This sequence joins TRBV27 and TRBJ2-5; 9 nucleotides line up with TRBD1. Germline V CDR1 and CDR2: MNHEY, SMNVEV (reference sequence). CDR3 length: 16 amino acids. V lost 3 bases, J lost 1 base, and 6 bases stayed unmatched. The DNA for the CDR3 is TGTGCCAGCAGTTTCAGTGGACAGGGGCCCCAAGAGACCCAGTACTTC. This gives the protein CASSFSGQGPQETQYF.

This clonotype was recorded a few times. J is TRBJ2-1 and V is TRBV7-3; D unresolved. The CDR3 has 13 amino acids. Between the trimmed V and J ends, which lost 2 bases and 5 bases, there was a span of 7 bases. CDR1 and CDR2 from the germline V gene are SGHTA and FQGTGA. The CDR3 DNA follows: TGTGCCAGCAGCTTACCCCCGGACAATGAGCAGTTCTTC. The encoded protein is CASSLPPDNEQFF. The entire variable domain, with the rest obtained from reference TRBV7-3 and TRBJ2-1, is as follows: GAGVSQTPSNKVTEKGKYVELRCDPISGHTALYWYRQSLGQGPEFLIYFQGTGAADDSGLPNDRFFAVRPEGSVSTLKIQRTERGDSAVYLCASSLPPDNEQFFGPGTRLTVL.

This chain joins TRBV9 and TRBJ1-2, with TRBD1 as a possible D gene (6 bases). Germline CDR1 is SGDLS and CDR2 is YYNGEE. The CDR3 extends over 13 amino acids. Trimming took off 5 bases at V and 8 bases at J, with 16 bases between the two ends. CDR3 amino acids: CASSRDTTHGYTF. The CDR3 region has the DNA TGTGCCAGCAGTCGGGACACCACCCACGGCTACACCTTC.

This rearrangement joins TRBV2 to TRBJ2-3, with 15 bases lining up with TRBD2. CDR1 is SNHLY, CDR2 FYNNEI, per germline. J gave up 4 bases and V 5 bases, and 4 bases lay outside the gene matches. The CDR3 is 16 amino acids. Written as DNA, the CDR3 is TGTGCCAGCAGTACCGGGACTAGCGGGGGGTCAGATACGCAGTATTTT. This gives the protein CASSTGTSGGSDTQYF.